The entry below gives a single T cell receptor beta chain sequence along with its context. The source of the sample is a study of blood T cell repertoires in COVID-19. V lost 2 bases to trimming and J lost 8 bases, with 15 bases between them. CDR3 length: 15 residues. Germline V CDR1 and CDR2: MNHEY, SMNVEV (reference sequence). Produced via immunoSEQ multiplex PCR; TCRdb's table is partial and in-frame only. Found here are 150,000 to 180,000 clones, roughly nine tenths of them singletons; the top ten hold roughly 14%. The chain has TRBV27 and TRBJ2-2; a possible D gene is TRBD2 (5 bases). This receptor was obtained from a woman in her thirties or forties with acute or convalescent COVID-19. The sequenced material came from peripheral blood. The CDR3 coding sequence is TGTGCCAGCAGTTTAGTTAGCCCCGGGATGGGGGAGCTGTTTTTT. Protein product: CASSLVSPGMGELFF.